Each of the 8 T cell receptor beta chains below was sequenced from the same sample in a study of persistence of HIV-infected CD4 T cells. This was the immunoSEQ version 4 assay in survey mode. TCRdb keeps only in-frame clones here, not all; method: immunoSEQ multiplex PCR. The table records 35,000 to 40,000 clones, less than 90% of them present only once. These receptors lack a known antigen. Lysates of CMV-infected fibroblasts at approximately 9.4 ug/mL stimulated these cells. Memory cells lacking CD40L and CD69 with high CD45RO were sorted. The source material was CD4+ T cells sorted from PBMCs after approximately 20-hour stimulation, sampled from a patient who received antiretroviral therapy. The receptors stem from an adult man with HIV who was CMV-seropositive.

This chain links TRBV27 with TRBJ2-5; TRBD1 matches 7 bases. CDR1 and CDR2 from the germline V gene are MNHEY and SMNVEV (reference sequence). The CDR3 contains 14 residues. The V segment lost 6 bases and the J segment 5 bases; nucleotides outside the gene matches: 9. CDR3: CASREQGNGETQYF. The CDR3 DNA reads TGTGCCAGCAGGGAACAGGGGAACGGGGAGACCCAGTACTTC.

This rearrangement joins TRBV6-5 to TRBJ2-3; possibly TRBD1 for D (7 bases). This CDR3 is built from 15 residues. Germline CDR1 and CDR2: MNHEY and SVGAGI. The V gene lost 4 bases and the J gene lost 1 base, with 12 bases spanning the gap. The CDR3 nucleotides read TGTGCCAGCAGTTGGACAGGCGGGGGCACAGATACGCAGTATTTT. This translates into CASSWTGGGTDTQYF.

The chain carries TRBV6-2 or TRBV6-3 and TRBJ1-5, with D tentatively TRBD1 (6 bases). The CDR3 has 13 amino acids. Trimming took off 6 bases at V and 10 bases at J, with 16 bases between the two ends. The germline V gene encodes CDR1 MNHEY and CDR2 SVGEGT. For the CDR3, the DNA is TGTGCCAGCAGCTATTCACCCAGGGGTCCCCAGCATTTT. Protein sequence: CASSYSPRGPQHF.

The genes are TRBV6-1 and TRBJ1-2; 8 bases align to TRBD1. This CDR3 comprises 15 residues. The trim removed 1 base at V and 8 bases at J, leaving 9 bases unmatched. CDR1 is MNHNS, CDR2 SASEGT, per germline. CDR3 DNA: TGTGCCAGCAGTGAAGTTGGACAGGGCTTGAGCGGCTACACCTTC. Protein sequence: CASSEVGQGLSGYTF.

In nucleotides, the CDR3 is TGTGCCAGCAGTTTAATGGGGGGTTTCAACGAGCAGTACTTC. Protein product: CASSLMGGFNEQYF. The chain links TRBV28 to TRBJ2-7, with D possibly TRBD2 on 6 matching bases. The CDR3 runs to 14 residues. Trimming removed 2 bases from V and 5 bases from J, with 13 bases in between. Germline-derived CDR1 and CDR2 are MDHEN and SYDVKM.

The chain carries TRBV10-3 and TRBJ2-2, with 9 bases that match TRBD1. The junction had 13 bases not matched to a gene; V was cut back by 2 bases and J by 6 bases. The CDR3 has 18 residues. CDR1 and CDR2 (germline): ENHRY, SYGVKD. The CDR3 here is CAISEVTGGVSTAGELFF. CDR3 bases: TGTGCCATCAGTGAGGTTACAGGGGGCGTTTCGACCGCCGGGGAGCTGTTTTTT.

The V call is TRBV4-2, the J call TRBJ2-1; D unclear. Germline V gives CDR1 LGHNA, CDR2 YNFKEQ. This CDR3 has 16 residues. Trimming took off 8 bases at V and 4 bases at J, with 21 bases between the two ends. The DNA for the CDR3 is TGTGCCAGCGGGCCACCCCCGTCAACCCTATACAATGAGCAGTTCTTC. Encoded protein: CASGPPPSTLYNEQFF.

CDR3 amino acids: CASSEDALLAKNIQYF. The DNA of the CDR3 is TGTGCCAGTAGTGAGGATGCCCTTCTAGCCAAAAACATTCAGTACTTC. The V and J genes are TRBV19 and TRBJ2-4, with unresolved D. Germline V gene lookup returns CDR1 LNHDA and CDR2 SQIVND (reference sequence). CDR3 length: 16 residues. Trimming cost V 5 bases and J 0 bases, with 14 bases left between them.